These 4 T cell receptor beta chains share one sample of origin, sequenced in a study of response to subunit inactivated influenza vaccine. TCRdb re-analysed the RT-PCR reads in MiXCR, keeping a single row per CDR3 protein. The sample lists more than 400,000 distinct CDR3 sequences, about 7.2% occurring once. This specimen was PBMCs from blood, taken 23 to 25 months after vaccination. The receptor source for this set is a man aged 50 to 69 who received an inactivated influenza vaccine.

Comments on this clonotype: It may be a read error: a sequence one base away is much more abundant. The rearrangement joins TRBV20-1 to TRBJ1-5; TRBD1 might be the D (6 bases). Germline V lookup: CDR1 DFQATT, CDR2 SNEGSKA (reference sequence). The CDR3 length is 17 residues. As DNA, the CDR3 is TGCTGTGCTAGAAGAACAACAGGGCTTATGAGCAATCAGCCCCAGCATTTT. It translates to CCARRTTGLMSNQPQHF.

This clonotype was recorded a few times. The V and J genes are TRBV5-1 and TRBJ1-4; D may be TRBD1 (6 bases). Trimming left V 2 bases short and J 4 bases short, with 12 bases between. This CDR3 spans 15 amino acids. Germline V lookup: CDR1 SGHRS, CDR2 YFSETQ. The CDR3 DNA reads as TGCGCCAGCAGCTTAGGGGGGACCATTAATGAAAAACTGTTTTTT. This encodes CASSLGGTINEKLFF.

In its sample, this clonotype was seen many times. The chain uses TRBV11-2 and TRBJ2-1; 9 bases align to TRBD2. This CDR3 has 19 residues. Germline V gene sequence: CDR1 SGHAT, CDR2 FQNNGV. With V trimmed by 5 bases and J by 3 bases, 17 bases remained unmatched. The CDR3 sequence is CASSPHTRSSGRLYNEQFF. Written as DNA, the CDR3 is TGTGCCAGCAGCCCGCATACCCGGTCCAGCGGGAGGCTCTACAATGAGCAGTTCTTC.

The chain links TRBV11-1 to TRBJ2-1, with 11 nucleotides matching TRBD2. After removal of 5 bases from V and 0 bases from J, the junction contained 12 bases not matched to a gene. CDR1 and CDR2 (germline): SGHAT, FQDESV (reference sequence). The CDR3 loop spans 19 amino acids. CDR3 DNA sequence: TGTGCCAGCAGCCTTGTTAGCGGGAGGGCACTGAGCTCCTACAATGAGCAGTTCTTC. Protein: CASSLVSGRALSSYNEQFF. Filled out from reference TRBV11-1 and TRBJ2-1, the complete variable domain reads EAEVAQSPRYKITEKSQAVAFWCDPISGHATLYWYRQILGQGPELLVQFQDESVVDDSQLPKDRFSAERLKGVDSTLKIQPAELGDSAMYLCASSLVSGRALSSYNEQFFGPGTRLTVL.